The 24 T cell receptor beta chains below come from one sample, sequenced in a study of CD8+ T cells in alopecia areata. Sequencing templates came from extracted RNA that was reverse transcribed into cDNA. TCRdb's copy holds only in-frame clones and misses some; the assay was immunoSEQ multiplex PCR. The sample carries over 70,000 clones, approximately 72% recorded once. This sample's treatment: oral pan-JAK inhibitor, 5-10 mg twice daily. Sequences were derived from CD8+ T cells sorted from blood, sampled at week 24, from a patient treated with tofacitinib. Receptor source: a human donor with alopecia areata.

The chain combines TRBV4-1 with TRBJ2-7; D is possibly TRBD1 (6 bases). V was shortened by 0 bases and J by 3 bases, with 9 bases between the two germline ends. Germline CDR1 and CDR2: MGHRA and YSYEKL. CDR3 length equals 14 residues. The CDR3 spells CASSQEQGYYEQYF. CDR3 coding DNA: TGCGCCAGCAGCCAAGAACAGGGATACTACGAGCAGTACTTC.

The count of this clone is one. The genes are TRBV5-6 and TRBJ2-1; no clear D. Germline-derived CDR1 and CDR2 are SGHDT and YYEEEE. The CDR3 extends over 14 amino acids. Trimming left V 0 bases short and J 6 bases short, with 10 bases between. CDR3 sequence: CASSLESPSNEQFF. In DNA, the CDR3 is TGTGCCAGCAGCTTGGAATCCCCTTCCAATGAGCAGTTCTTC.

The rearrangement uses TRBV29-1 and TRBJ2-1; D ambiguous. CDR3 size: 11 residues. In germline, CDR1 is SQVTM, CDR2 ANQGSEA. Trimming removed 4 bases from V and 2 bases from J, with 3 bases in between. CDR3 region: CSVVTYNEQFF. CDR3 sequence (DNA): TGCAGCGTTGTGACCTACAATGAGCAGTTCTTC.

By its share, this clone is medium-sized (0.01 to 0.1%). This chain joins TRBV4-3 and TRBJ1-2; TRBD1 agrees at 7 bases. With 0 bases clipped from V and 4 bases from J, the junction kept 8 bases outside the gene matches. From germline, CDR1 is LGHNA and CDR2 YSLEER. CDR3 length equals 16 residues. The CDR3 loop is CASSQDFDRDGYGYTF. The DNA of the CDR3 is TGCGCCAGCAGCCAAGATTTCGACAGGGACGGCTATGGCTACACCTTC.

This clone was seen a handful of times. The chain links TRBV29-1 to TRBJ1-2; 8 nucleotides match TRBD1. After removal of 3 bases from V and 4 bases from J, the junction contained 10 bases not matched to a gene. Germline CDR1 SQVTM, CDR2 ANQGSEA. This CDR3 region has 15 residues. The CDR3 DNA reads TGCAGCGTTGATGCCCCCGGACAGGGAGGCTATGGCTACACCTTC. Amino acids: CSVDAPGQGGYGYTF.

The chain recombines TRBV7-9 with TRBJ1-2; 8 bases line up with TRBD1. The trim removed 5 bases at V and 7 bases at J, leaving 15 bases unmatched. Per the germline V gene, CDR1 is SEHNR and CDR2 is FQNEAQ (reference sequence). The CDR3 is made up of 16 amino acids. CDR3 loop: CASSTGTGPTLAGYTF. The CDR3 region has the DNA TGTGCCAGCAGCACCGGGACAGGCCCGACCTTGGCTGGCTACACCTTC.

J is TRBJ2-7 and V is TRBV7-9; the D gene is possibly TRBD2 (5 bases). CDR1 and CDR2 from the germline V gene are SEHNR and FQNEAQ (reference sequence). This CDR3 is built from 16 residues. Trimming pared 2 bases from V and 3 bases from J, leaving 17 bases between. DNA for the CDR3: TGTGCCAGCAGCTTAAGGTCCCCGGAGGTGGACTACGAGCAGTACTTC. Amino acids: CASSLRSPEVDYEQYF.

The gene calls are TRBV5-1 and TRBJ2-1, with 13 bases lining up with TRBD2. With 4 bases clipped from V and 6 bases from J, the junction kept 10 bases outside the gene matches. In germline, CDR1 is SGHRS, CDR2 YFSETQ. The CDR3 covers 17 residues. The CDR3 nucleotides are TGCGCCAGCAGCCTGGGACTAGCGGGGAGGACTCTCAATGAGCAGTTCTTC. Translating it yields CASSLGLAGRTLNEQFF.

V and J are TRBV6-6 and TRBJ2-7, with no clear D. Germline CDR1 reads MNHNY; CDR2 reads SVGAGI (reference sequence). The length of the CDR3 is 15 residues. V was pared by 0 bases and J by 0 bases, with 9 bases between. Written as DNA, the CDR3 is TGTGCCAGCAGTTACTCCTCAACCAGCTCCTACGAGCAGTACTTC. Translation: CASSYSSTSSYEQYF.

Worth noting for this clone: A junction boundary mismatches the germline segment, possibly from a read error. V gene TRBV5-4 combines with J gene TRBJ1-1, with D hard to call. There are 11 residues in the CDR3. Germline values: CDR1 SGHNT, CDR2 YYREEE (reference sequence). The CDR3 sequence: CASILNTEAFF. Written as DNA, the CDR3 is TGTGCCAGCATCTTGAACACTGAAGCTTTCTTT.

The gene calls are TRBV11-2 and TRBJ2-1; D may be TRBD1 (5 bases). Germline assignment: CDR1 SGHAT and CDR2 FQNNGV. The CDR3 covers 14 residues. Trimming took off 5 bases at V and 12 bases at J, with 20 bases between the two ends. The CDR3 DNA sequence: TGTGCCAGCAGCCCATCCCCCCGTACGCAGGGGCAGTTCTTC. Residues: CASSPSPRTQGQFF.

The V gene is TRBV5-5, the J gene TRBJ2-1; 10 bases agree with TRBD2. V gave up 5 bases and J gave up 5 bases; unmatched junction bases: 4. The CDR3 totals 14 residues. Germline V gene lookup returns CDR1 SGHKS and CDR2 YYEKEE (reference sequence). CDR3 DNA sequence: TGTGCCAGCAGTCTAGCGGGAGTAGACAATGAGCAGTTCTTC. Residues: CASSLAGVDNEQFF. Full variable domain (missing parts from reference TRBV5-5 and TRBJ2-1): DAGVTQSPTHLIKTRGQQVTLRCSPISGHKSVSWYQQVLGQGPQFIFQYYEKEERGRGNFPDRFSARQFPNYSSELNVNALLLGDSALYLCASSLAGVDNEQFFGPGTRLTVL.

This sequence joins TRBV27 and TRBJ2-5, with TRBD2 matching over 13 bases. The CDR3 loop spans 17 amino acids. Germline V gene sequence: CDR1 MNHEY, CDR2 SMNVEV (reference sequence). V lost 5 bases, J lost 0 bases, and 6 bases stayed unmatched. The CDR3 is CASSAGTSGVYQETQYF. The CDR3 DNA is TGTGCCAGCAGTGCCGGGACTAGCGGGGTGTACCAAGAGACCCAGTACTTC.

This chain links TRBV4-3 with TRBJ2-3; 7 nucleotides match TRBD2. This CDR3 has 16 residues. Germline V gives CDR1 LGHNA, CDR2 YSLEER. After removal of 1 base from V and 0 bases from J, the junction contained 4 bases not matched to a gene. CDR3 sequence: CASSQGTGGSTDTQYF. CDR3 in DNA: TGCGCCAGCAGCCAAGGGACGGGGGGTAGCACAGATACGCAGTATTTT.

The rearrangement uses TRBV5-1 and TRBJ2-4; D is possibly TRBD2 (5 bases). The CDR3 covers 14 residues. Germline CDR1 is SGHRS and CDR2 is YFSETQ. The ends were cut back, 0 bases at V and 6 bases at J, with 10 bases in the middle. CDR3 bases: TGCGCCAGCAGCTTGGCCGGCGAGGGAAACATTCAGTACTTC. Protein product: CASSLAGEGNIQYF.

The V call is TRBV27, the J call TRBJ2-1; TRBD2 is a possible D gene (8 bases). Trimming shortened V by 6 bases and J by 10 bases, and 22 bases separated the two germline ends. Looked up from germline, CDR1 is MNHEY and CDR2 is SMNVEV (reference sequence). CDR3 length equals 15 residues. CDR3 residues: CASRKGAAGVGEQFF. CDR3 DNA: TGTGCCAGCAGGAAGGGGGCAGCGGGAGTAGGCGAGCAGTTCTTC.

The chain is built from TRBV4-3 and TRBJ2-5; TRBD1 is a possible D gene (5 bases). V gave up 0 bases and J gave up 4 bases, with 12 bases separating them. There are 15 residues in the CDR3. CDR1 is LGHNA and CDR2 is YSLEER in the germline V gene. The CDR3 sequence: CASSQDRRGGETQYF. CDR3 DNA sequence: TGCGCCAGCAGCCAAGATCGAAGGGGTGGAGAGACCCAGTACTTC.

The V call is TRBV29-1, the J call TRBJ2-7; 11 bases are shared with TRBD1. Germline CDR1 is SQVTM and CDR2 is ANQGSEA. This CDR3 has 12 amino acids. The J segment lost 6 bases and the V segment lost 4 bases, leaving 2 bases of the junction unmatched. This CDR3 reads CSVVGTGGEQYF. The DNA for the CDR3 is TGCAGCGTTGTAGGGACAGGGGGCGAGCAGTACTTC.

This clone came up a few times. The chain is built from TRBV27 and TRBJ2-7; TRBD1 or TRBD2 may be the D gene (5 bases each). The CDR3 length is 12 residues. Trimming took 2 bases from V and 6 from J, leaving 8 bases between them. Looked up from germline, CDR1 is MNHEY and CDR2 is SMNVEV (reference sequence). CDR3 residues: CASSLGTGEQYF. The CDR3 DNA reads TGTGCCAGCAGTTTAGGGACGGGCGAGCAGTACTTC.

The rearrangement uses TRBV5-6 and TRBJ2-2; possibly TRBD2 for D (7 bases). Germline CDR1 is SGHDT and CDR2 is YYEEEE. CDR3 size: 14 residues. V lost 4 bases and J 5 bases, leaving 12 bases between the germline ends. CDR3: CASSRRGGTGELFF. The DNA of the CDR3 is TGTGCCAGCAGCCGCAGGGGAGGGACCGGGGAGCTGTTTTTT.

The chain carries TRBV28 and TRBJ2-3, with D perhaps being TRBD1 or TRBD2 (6 bases each). The germline V gene has CDR1 MDHEN and CDR2 SYDVKM. The CDR3 has 13 residues. V gave up 5 bases and J gave up 8 bases, with 14 bases separating them. In DNA form, the CDR3 reads TGTGCCAGCAGTCAGAGGGGGGACGCTACGCAGTATTTT. Translating it yields CASSQRGDATQYF.

The table lists this clone with a count of one. The rearrangement joins TRBV18 to TRBJ2-7, with 13 bases matching TRBD2. CDR3 size: 17 residues. The germline CDR1 and CDR2 sequences are KGHSH and LQKENI. The trim removed 5 bases at V and 6 bases at J, leaving 13 bases unmatched. The CDR3 DNA reads TGTGCCAGCTCATCAGGACTAGCGGGAGAGCCGGGGCTCGAGCAGTACTTC. It yields the protein CASSSGLAGEPGLEQYF.

This chain uses TRBV5-6 with TRBJ2-3; D might be TRBD2 (5 bases). Per germline, CDR1 SGHDT and CDR2 YYEEEE. V was clipped by 2 bases and J by 2 bases, with 15 bases between them. The CDR3 is 16 amino acids. The CDR3 DNA reads as TGTGCCAGCAGCTTTATGAGGGTAGCCCACACAGATACGCAGTATTTT. Encoded protein: CASSFMRVAHTDTQYF.

This clone was found a few times. This rearrangement joins TRBV13 to TRBJ2-2; no clear D gene. The V end was cut by 4 bases, the J end by 2 bases, with 2 bases between. Germline lookup yields CDR1 PRHDT and CDR2 FYEKMQ (reference sequence). CDR3 length equals 12 residues. CDR3 DNA sequence: TGTGCCAGCAGCTCAAACACCGGGGAGCTGTTTTTT. Its protein is CASSSNTGELFF.